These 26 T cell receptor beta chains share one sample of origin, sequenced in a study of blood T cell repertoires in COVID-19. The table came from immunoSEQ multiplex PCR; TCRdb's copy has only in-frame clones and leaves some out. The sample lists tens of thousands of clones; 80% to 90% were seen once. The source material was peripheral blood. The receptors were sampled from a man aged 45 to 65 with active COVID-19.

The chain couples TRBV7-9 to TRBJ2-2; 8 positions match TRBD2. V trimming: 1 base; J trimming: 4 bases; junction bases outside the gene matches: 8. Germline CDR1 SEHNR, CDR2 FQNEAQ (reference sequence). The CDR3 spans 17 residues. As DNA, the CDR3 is TGTGCCAGCAGCTTAGTCGCGGGGGGCCGGGTCACCGGGGAGCTGTTTTTT. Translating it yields CASSLVAGGRVTGELFF.

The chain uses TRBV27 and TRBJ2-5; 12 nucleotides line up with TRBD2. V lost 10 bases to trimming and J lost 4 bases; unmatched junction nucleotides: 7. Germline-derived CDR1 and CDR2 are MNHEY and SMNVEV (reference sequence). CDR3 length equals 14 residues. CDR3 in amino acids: CANATSGSGETQYF. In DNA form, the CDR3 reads TGTGCCAATGCGACTAGCGGGAGCGGAGAGACCCAGTACTTC.

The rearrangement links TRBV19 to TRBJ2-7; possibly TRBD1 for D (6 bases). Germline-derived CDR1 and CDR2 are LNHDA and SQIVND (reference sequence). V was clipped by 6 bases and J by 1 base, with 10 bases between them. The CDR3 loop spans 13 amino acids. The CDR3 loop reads CASSMGQSYEQYF. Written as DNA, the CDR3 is TGTGCCAGTAGCATGGGACAATCCTACGAGCAGTACTTC.

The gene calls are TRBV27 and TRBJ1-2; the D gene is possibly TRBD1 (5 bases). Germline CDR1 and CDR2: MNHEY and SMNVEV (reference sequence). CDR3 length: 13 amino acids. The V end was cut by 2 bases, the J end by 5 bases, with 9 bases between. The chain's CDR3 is CASSLQGSYGYTF. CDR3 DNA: TGTGCCAGCAGTTTACAGGGAAGTTATGGCTACACCTTC.

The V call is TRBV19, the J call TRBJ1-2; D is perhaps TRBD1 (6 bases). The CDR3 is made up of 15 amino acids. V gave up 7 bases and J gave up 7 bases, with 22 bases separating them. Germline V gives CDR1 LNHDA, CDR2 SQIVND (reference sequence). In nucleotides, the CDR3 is TGTGCCAGTACTCCGGCCAGGGGAGTTTTGGGTGGCTACACCTTC. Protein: CASTPARGVLGGYTF.

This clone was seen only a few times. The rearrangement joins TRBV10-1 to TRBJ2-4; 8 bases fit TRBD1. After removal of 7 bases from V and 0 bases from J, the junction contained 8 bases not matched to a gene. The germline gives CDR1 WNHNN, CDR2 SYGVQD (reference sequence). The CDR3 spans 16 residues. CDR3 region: CASIWDRLLAKNIQYF. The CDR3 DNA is TGCGCCAGCATATGGGACAGGTTGCTAGCCAAAAACATTCAGTACTTC.

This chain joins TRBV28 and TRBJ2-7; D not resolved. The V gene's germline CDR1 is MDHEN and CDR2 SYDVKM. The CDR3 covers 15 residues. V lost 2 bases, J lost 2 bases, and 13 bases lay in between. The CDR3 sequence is CASSLDPQSTYEQYF. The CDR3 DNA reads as TGTGCCAGCAGTTTAGATCCCCAGTCAACCTACGAGCAGTACTTC.

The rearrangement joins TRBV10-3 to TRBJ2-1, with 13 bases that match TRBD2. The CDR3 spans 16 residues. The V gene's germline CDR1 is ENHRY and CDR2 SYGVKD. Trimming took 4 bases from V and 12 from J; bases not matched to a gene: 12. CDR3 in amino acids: CAISATSGRARGGQFF. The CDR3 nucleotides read TGTGCCATCAGTGCTACTAGCGGGAGGGCCCGGGGGGGGCAGTTCTTC.

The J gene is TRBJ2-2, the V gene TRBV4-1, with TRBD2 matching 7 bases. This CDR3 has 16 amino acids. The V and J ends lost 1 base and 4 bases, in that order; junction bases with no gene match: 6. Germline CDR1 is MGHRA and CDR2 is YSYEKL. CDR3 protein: CASSQGAGAGTGELFF. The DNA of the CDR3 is TGCGCCAGCAGCCAAGGGGCGGGAGCGGGCACCGGGGAGCTGTTTTTT.

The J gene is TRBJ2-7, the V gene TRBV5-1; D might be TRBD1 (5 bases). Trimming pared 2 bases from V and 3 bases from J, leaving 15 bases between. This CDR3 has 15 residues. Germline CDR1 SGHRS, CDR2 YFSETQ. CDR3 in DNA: TGCGCCAGCAGCTTTATGGTTGACAGAGACTACGAGCAGTACTTC. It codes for CASSFMVDRDYEQYF.

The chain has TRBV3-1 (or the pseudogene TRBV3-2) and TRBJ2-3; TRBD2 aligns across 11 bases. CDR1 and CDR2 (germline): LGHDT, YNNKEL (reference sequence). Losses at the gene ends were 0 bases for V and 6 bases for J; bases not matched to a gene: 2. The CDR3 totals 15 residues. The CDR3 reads CASSQDASGGDTQYF. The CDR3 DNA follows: TGTGCCAGCAGCCAAGACGCTAGCGGGGGGGATACGCAGTATTTT.

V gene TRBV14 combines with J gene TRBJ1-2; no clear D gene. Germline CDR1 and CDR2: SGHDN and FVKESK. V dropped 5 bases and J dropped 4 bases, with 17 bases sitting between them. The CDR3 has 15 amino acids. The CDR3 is CASSKTGSTRYGYTF. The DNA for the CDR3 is TGTGCCAGCAGCAAAACCGGGTCGACGCGCTATGGCTACACCTTC.

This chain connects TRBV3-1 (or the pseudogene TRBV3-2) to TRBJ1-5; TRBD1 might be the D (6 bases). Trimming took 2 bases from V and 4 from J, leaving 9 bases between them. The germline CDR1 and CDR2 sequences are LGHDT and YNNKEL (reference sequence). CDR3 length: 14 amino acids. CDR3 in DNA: TGTGCCAGCAGCCAACGGGACACGAATCAGCCCCAGCATTTT. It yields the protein CASSQRDTNQPQHF.

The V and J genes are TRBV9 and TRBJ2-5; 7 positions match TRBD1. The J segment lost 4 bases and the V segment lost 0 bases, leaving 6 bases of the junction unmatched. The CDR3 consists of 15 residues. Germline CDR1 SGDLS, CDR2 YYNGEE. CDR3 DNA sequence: TGTGCCAGCAGCGTAGATGGGACAGCACCAGAGACCCAGTACTTC. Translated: CASSVDGTAPETQYF.

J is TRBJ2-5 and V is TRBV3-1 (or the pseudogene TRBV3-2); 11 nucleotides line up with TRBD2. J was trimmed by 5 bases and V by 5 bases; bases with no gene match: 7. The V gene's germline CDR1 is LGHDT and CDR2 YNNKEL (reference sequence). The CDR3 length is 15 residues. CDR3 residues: CASSIPSGGSETQYF. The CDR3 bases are TGTGCCAGCAGCATTCCTAGCGGGGGGTCCGAGACCCAGTACTTC.

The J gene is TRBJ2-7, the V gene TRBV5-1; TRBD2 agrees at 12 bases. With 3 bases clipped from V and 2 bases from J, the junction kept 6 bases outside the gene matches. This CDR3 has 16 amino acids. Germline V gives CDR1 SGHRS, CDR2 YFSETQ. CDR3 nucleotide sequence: TGCGCCAGCAGCTGGACCCTAGCGGGGGGGGCCTACGAGCAGTACTTC. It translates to CASSWTLAGGAYEQYF.

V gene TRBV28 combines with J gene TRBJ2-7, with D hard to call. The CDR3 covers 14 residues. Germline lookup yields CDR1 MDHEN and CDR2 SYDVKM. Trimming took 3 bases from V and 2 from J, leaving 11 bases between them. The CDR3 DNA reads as TGTGCCAGCAGTTTTCCAGGAAACCCCTACGAGCAGTACTTC. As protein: CASSFPGNPYEQYF.

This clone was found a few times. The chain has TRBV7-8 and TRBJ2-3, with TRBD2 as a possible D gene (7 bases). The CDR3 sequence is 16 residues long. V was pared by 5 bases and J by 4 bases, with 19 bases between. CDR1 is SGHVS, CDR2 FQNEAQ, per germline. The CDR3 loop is CASSPRGGAVADTQYF. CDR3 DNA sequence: TGTGCCAGCAGCCCCCGTGGGGGGGCGGTGGCAGATACGCAGTATTTT.

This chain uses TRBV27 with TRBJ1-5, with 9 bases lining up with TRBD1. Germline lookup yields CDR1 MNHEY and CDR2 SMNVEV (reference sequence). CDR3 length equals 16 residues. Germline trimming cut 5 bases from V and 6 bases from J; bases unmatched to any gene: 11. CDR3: CASSPLDRGSGQPQHF. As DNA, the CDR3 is TGTGCCAGCAGTCCCCTCGACAGGGGGTCGGGTCAGCCCCAGCATTTT.

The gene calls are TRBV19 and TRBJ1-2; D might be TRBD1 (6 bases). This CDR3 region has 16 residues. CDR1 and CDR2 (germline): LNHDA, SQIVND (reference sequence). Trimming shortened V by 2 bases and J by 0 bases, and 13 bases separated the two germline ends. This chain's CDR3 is CASSITPTGTNYGYTF. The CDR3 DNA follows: TGTGCCAGTAGTATAACCCCGACAGGCACTAACTATGGCTACACCTTC.

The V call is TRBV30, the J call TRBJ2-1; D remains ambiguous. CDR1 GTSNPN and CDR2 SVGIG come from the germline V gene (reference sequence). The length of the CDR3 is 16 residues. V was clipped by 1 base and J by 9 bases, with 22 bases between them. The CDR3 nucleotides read TGTGCCTGGAGTGGGGCCCGGTTAAGGTCCTCCGGTGAGCAGTTCTTC. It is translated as CAWSGARLRSSGEQFF.

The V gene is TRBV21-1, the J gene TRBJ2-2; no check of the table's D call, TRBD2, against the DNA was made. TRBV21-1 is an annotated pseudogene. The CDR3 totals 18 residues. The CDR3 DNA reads TGTGCCAGCAGCCGGGGAGAGCCGACCCCGTACTTTACCGGGGAGCTGTTTTTT. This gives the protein CASSRGEPTPYFTGELFF.

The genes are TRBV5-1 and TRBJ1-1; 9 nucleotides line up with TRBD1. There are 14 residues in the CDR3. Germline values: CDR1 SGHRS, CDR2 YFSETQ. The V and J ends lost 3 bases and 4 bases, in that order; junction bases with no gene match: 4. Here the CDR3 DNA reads TGCGCCAGCAGCTCCTCGACAGGGGGCACTGAAGCTTTCTTT. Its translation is CASSSSTGGTEAFF.

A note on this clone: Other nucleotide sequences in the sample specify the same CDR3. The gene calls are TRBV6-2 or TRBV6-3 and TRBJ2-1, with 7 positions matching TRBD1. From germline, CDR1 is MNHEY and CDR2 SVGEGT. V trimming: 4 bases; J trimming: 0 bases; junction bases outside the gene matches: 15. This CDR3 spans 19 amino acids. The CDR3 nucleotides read TGTGCCAGCAGTTTCGAGAGACAGGGTACGGGTAGCTCCTACAATGAGCAGTTCTTC. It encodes CASSFERQGTGSSYNEQFF.

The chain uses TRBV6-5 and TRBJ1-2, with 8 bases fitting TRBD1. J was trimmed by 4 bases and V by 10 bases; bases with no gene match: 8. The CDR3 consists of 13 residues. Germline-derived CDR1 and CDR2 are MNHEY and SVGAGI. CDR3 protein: CAIVGTGGYGYTF. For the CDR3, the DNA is TGTGCCATTGTAGGGACAGGCGGCTATGGCTACACCTTC.

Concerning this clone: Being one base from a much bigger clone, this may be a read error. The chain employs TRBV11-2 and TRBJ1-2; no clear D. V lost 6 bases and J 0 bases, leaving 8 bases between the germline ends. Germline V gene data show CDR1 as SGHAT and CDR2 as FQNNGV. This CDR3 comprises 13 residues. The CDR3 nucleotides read TGTGCCAGCAGTTCCGGAGCTAACTATGGCTACACCTTC. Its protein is CASSSGANYGYTF.